This T cell receptor beta chain was recorded in a study of cytomegalovirus exposure and HLA in healthy donors. A multiplex PCR was run with 60 Vbeta primers and 13 Jbeta primers. Libraries were prepared by immunoSEQ multiplex PCR; TCRdb keeps only in-frame clonotypes and omits some of them. The sample includes 150,000 to 200,000 clones, 80% to 90% seen only once; the top ten take 1.9%. The study's findings and limits: The authors later found most CMV-associated TCR beta chains appeared HLA-restricted. Reports credit the classifier with highly specific, highly sensitive diagnosis of cytomegalovirus status. A link between a missense DCLRE1C variant and TCR beta V- and J-gene trimming emerged from a later analysis. Other equally common chains were less clonally expanded than HLA-associated TCR beta chains, a later analysis showed.

CDR1 and CDR2 from the germline V gene are SGHRS and YFSETQ. The CDR3 has 13 residues. V shed 2 bases and J 6 bases; nucleotides not matched to a gene: 1. With respect to this clone: Its antigen is not identified.

The sequence was collected from a man aged 18 to 30 in good health and CMV-seronegative. Sample: PBMCs. This chain links TRBV5-1 with TRBJ2-7; 11 positions match TRBD2. In DNA, the CDR3 is TGCGCCAGCAGCTTCGGACTAGCGGGCGAGCAGTACTTC. Translating it yields CASSFGLAGEQYF.